This is a list of T cell receptor beta chains from one sample in a study of T-cell memory formation after mild COVID-19. TCRdb independently ran MiXCR on the 5' RACE reads; one entry per CDR3 protein. The data contain around 200,000 distinct CDR3 sequences, 27% of them seen just once; the ten biggest clones take up 11%. Sequencing was carried out using PBMCs or a T cell subset sorted from them (not recorded which). Receptor source: an adult woman who had mild COVID-19 (a few samples of this study predate the infection). Cell type and time point are not known. Both conserved end residues are part of each CDR3. A D gene is named only where the DNA matches it firmly.

d_gene: TRBD1
v_gene: TRBV30
CDR3aa: CAWRDRGTEAFF

d_gene: NA
v_gene: TRBV15
CDR3aa: CATSRDLGTGANVLTF

d_gene: TRBD2
v_gene: TRBV4-1
CDR3aa: CASSQERGGGAVEETQYF

d_gene: NA
v_gene: TRBV25-1
CDR3aa: CASSPPRALNTEAFF

d_gene: NA
v_gene: TRBV20-1
CDR3aa: CSASFRHSEQYF

d_gene: NA
v_gene: TRBV30
CDR3aa: CAWSLTGSGANVLTF

d_gene: NA
v_gene: TRBV6-5
CDR3aa: CASSLGALYNEQFF

d_gene: NA
v_gene: TRBV7-2
CDR3aa: CASSYWRTGELFF

d_gene: TRBD2
v_gene: TRBV9
CDR3aa: CASSPGESGVQYF

d_gene: NA
v_gene: TRBV7-2
CDR3aa: CASSLLGGDQHF

d_gene: TRBD1
v_gene: TRBV20-1
CDR3aa: CSARSHRGQREQYF

d_gene: NA
v_gene: TRBV19
CDR3aa: CASSIGQGLQNYGYTF

d_gene: NA
v_gene: TRBV18
CDR3aa: CASSPTVYFYEQYF

d_gene: NA
v_gene: TRBV3-1
CDR3aa: CASSHRKDSPPYEQYF

d_gene: TRBD2
v_gene: TRBV5-6
CDR3aa: CASSSTGTKQFF

d_gene: NA
v_gene: TRBV2
CDR3aa: CASSREVIYGYTF

d_gene: TRBD1
v_gene: TRBV5-1
CDR3aa: CASSWGTGNQETQYF

d_gene: NA
v_gene: TRBV9
CDR3aa: CASSVEGGGATSNEQFF

d_gene: TRBD1
v_gene: TRBV5-1
CDR3aa: CASSLGGQGAPLYEQYF

d_gene: NA
v_gene: TRBV7-2
CDR3aa: CASSLSITSTDTQYF

d_gene: NA
v_gene: TRBV11-3
CDR3aa: CASSKTQGRETQYF

d_gene: NA
v_gene: TRBV11-2
CDR3aa: CASSLSLGREQFF

d_gene: TRBD2
v_gene: TRBV13
CDR3aa: CASSSGPGTSSYEQYF

d_gene: NA
v_gene: TRBV18
CDR3aa: CASSPVGIQETQYF

d_gene: TRBD2
v_gene: TRBV2
CDR3aa: CASSALTSGGEQYF

d_gene: TRBD1
v_gene: TRBV20-1
CDR3aa: CSARGLGQGSYNEQFF